This T cell receptor (beta chain) was recorded in a study of T cell responses to AZD1222 COVID-19 vaccine. The V gene's germline CDR1 is SGHNT and CDR2 YYREEE (reference sequence). V trimming: 2 bases; J trimming: 4 bases; junction bases outside the gene matches: 14. The CDR3 is made up of 17 amino acids. Profiling relied on immunoSEQ multiplex PCR, and the TCRdb table lists in-frame clones only, not all of them. The table has about 100,000 clones, 88% seen once. Sequenced here: peripheral blood, sampled on day 0 of AZD1222 vaccination. The sequence derives from an adult in good health. The genes are TRBV5-4 and TRBJ2-5, with TRBD1 matching 7 bases. CDR3 loop: CASSLKGQTPGGETQYF. CDR3 bases: TGTGCCAGCAGCTTAAAGGGACAGACCCCAGGGGGAGAGACCCAGTACTTC.